Listed below are T cell receptor beta chains from one sample, sequenced in a study of T-cell reconstitution after alpha-beta-depleted transplantation in children. In TCRdb, the PCR reads were re-called with MiXCR into one record per CDR3 protein. The sample has 350,000 to 500,000 distinct CDR3 sequences, roughly 43% seen once. This sample comprised PBMCs, obtained before TCRalphabeta/CD19-depleted stem cell transplant. The receptors stem from a girl aged 2-10 years with aplastic anemia, due to receive a stem cell transplant. Both conserved end residues are part of each CDR3. D genes are given only for firm matches. Some rows mark clone size as missing; the rest say once, few, many or name a class of expanded clone.

>-|-|TRBJ1-5|TRBV2
TGTGCCAGCAAAGGTGTCAACAATCAGCCCCAGCATTTT
CASKGVNNQPQHF
>few|-|TRBJ2-7|TRBV29-1
TGCAGCGTTGGAGAGGGGGCCTACGAGCAGTACTTC
CSVGEGAYEQYF
>many|TRBD2|TRBJ2-1|TRBV7-8
TGTGCCAGCAGCTTAGACCCTAGCGGGAGGACAAATGAGCAGTTCTTC
CASSLDPSGRTNEQFF
>few|TRBD2|TRBJ2-1|TRBV7-8
TGTGCCAGCAGCCTCCGGACTAGATCCTACAATGAGCAGTTCTTC
CASSLRTRSYNEQFF
>-|TRBD1|TRBJ1-2|TRBV5-8
TGTGCCAGCAGCTTGACAGGGGGCGATGGCTACACCTTC
CASSLTGGDGYTF
>few|-|TRBJ1-1|TRBV18
TGTGCCAGCTCACCGGGTAGGGGGGGGAACACTGAAGCTTTCTTT
CASSPGRGGNTEAFF
>many|-|TRBJ1-3|TRBV5-1
TGCGCCAGCAGCTTACGAACTCGACAGGAAGGAAACACCATATATTTT
CASSLRTRQEGNTIYF
>-|-|TRBJ2-6|TRBV7-2
TGTGCCAGCACCCTCCAGGCCCTCGGGGCCAACGTCCTGACTTTC
CASTLQALGANVLTF
>many|TRBD2|TRBJ2-1|TRBV5-1
TGCGCCAGCAGCTCCTCTAGCGGAAGCTCCTACAATGAGCAGTTCTTC
CASSSSSGSSYNEQFF
>-|-|TRBJ2-5|TRBV7-2
TGTGCCAGCAGCTTAAGAGAGGGAGGAGAGACCCAGTACTTC
CASSLREGGETQYF
>-|TRBD2|TRBJ2-1|TRBV19
TGTGCCACCGATTCCGGGACTAGCGGGAGCAACGAGCAGTTCTTC
CATDSGTSGSNEQFF